Sequencing of this T cell receptor (beta chain) was carried out in a study of blood T cells in healthy people across ages. Notes on the study in general: One million T cells yielded diversity estimates that were considered underestimates. PBMCs left unsorted prevented a conclusive naive versus antigen-experienced comparison. There was a strong correlation between TCR beta diversity and naive T cell percentage.

V lost 1 base, J lost 2 bases, and 9 bases lay in between. CDR3 length: 14 residues. A word on this clonotype: Its specificity is not known.

Next came a second PCR, run for about 7 to 12 cycles, which used a sample-barcoded 5' primer along with a J-beta primer mix. Every single cDNA molecule received a tag from a template-switch adaptor with 12 random nucleotides. TCRdb independently ran MiXCR on the 5' RACE reads; one entry per CDR3 protein. The top ten clones hold around a fifth of a sample with just under 750,000 distinct CDR3 sequences, about a fifth of them seen once. The sample was blood. This clonotype was obtained from a man between 70 and 80 years old in good health. The chain carries TRBV12-3 or TRBV12-4 and TRBJ2-7; D is uncertain. The CDR3 DNA reads TGTGCCAGCAGTTTAGGGCAGATGACCTACGAGCAGTACTTC. It codes for CASSLGQMTYEQYF.